This T cell receptor beta chain was identified in a study of blood T cell repertoires in COVID-19. The germline V gene has CDR1 SGDLS and CDR2 YYNGEE. The CDR3 spans 17 residues. With 4 bases clipped from V and 5 bases from J, the junction kept 11 bases outside the gene matches. TCRdb's copy holds only in-frame clones and misses some; the assay was immunoSEQ multiplex PCR. The sample shows 300,000 to 500,000 clones, roughly 87% of them seen only once. The receptor was isolated from a middle-aged woman with acute COVID-19. The rearrangement links TRBV9 to TRBJ2-3, with 12 bases matching TRBD2. The sequencing input was PBMCs or T cells enriched from blood (not recorded which). The CDR3 DNA reads TGTGCCAGCAGCTCCATGAAGACTAGCGGGGGCGTAGATACGCAGTATTTT. Its translation: CASSSMKTSGGVDTQYF.